This TCR beta chain derives from a study of T cell responses to AZD1222 COVID-19 vaccine. Whole-study results and caveats: Seropositive at baseline were only a handful of AZD1222 recipients. Reportedly, close to half of spike-specific TCRs are directed against unmutated variant regions.

The V and J ends lost 5 bases and 3 bases respectively, with 14 bases between them. Per germline, CDR1 SGHTA and CDR2 FQGNSA. This CDR3 comprises 14 residues. The protocol was immunoSEQ multiplex PCR, while the TCRdb copy is restricted to in-frame clones and leaves out a portion. The sample records 170,000 or so clones, around nine tenths being singletons. This clone was seen once. No antigen is known for it. The sequence derives from an adult in good health. Sample: peripheral blood, taken on day 0 of AZD1222 vaccination. The chain uses TRBV7-2 and TRBJ2-7; D is ambiguous. CDR3 sequence: CASSRLFGLYEQYF. DNA for the CDR3: TGTGCCAGCAGCCGCCTTTTTGGTCTCTACGAGCAGTACTTC.